This section outlines one T cell receptor beta chain sequence together with its context. The sample is drawn from a study of blood T cell repertoires in COVID-19. Overall study: From T cells, B-cell-depleted T cells, or PBMCs came the material, which was cDNA or gDNA.

The V end lost 3 bases, the J end lost 5 bases, and 5 bases lay between the germline ends. The CDR3 has 12 residues. CDR1 and CDR2 (germline): SNHLY, FYNNEI. Libraries were prepared by immunoSEQ multiplex PCR; TCRdb keeps only in-frame clonotypes and omits some of them. The sample holds around 250,000 clones; 65% to 90% are singletons and the top ten take 15% to 19%. Source material: PBMCs or T cells enriched from blood (not recorded which). This sequence joins TRBV2 and TRBJ1-5, with D unresolved. The TCR sequence derives from a man aged 18-30 years who had recovered from COVID-19. The chain's CDR3 is CASSDIDQPQHF. The CDR3 nucleotides are TGTGCCAGCAGTGACATAGATCAGCCCCAGCATTTT. Full variable domain (missing parts from reference TRBV2 and TRBJ1-5): EPEVTQTPSHQVTQMGQEVILRCVPISNHLYFYWYRQILGQKVEFLVSFYNNEISEKSEIFDDQFSVERPDGSNFTLKIRSTKLEDSAMYFCASSDIDQPQHFGDGTRLSIL.